This TCR beta chain was captured by sequencing in a study of human T cells and chemical hapten exposure (dated by TCRdb to the early 2020s). Broadly, across the study: Libraries were pooled for sequencing, and per-sample TCR yields varied mainly because of small differences in library volumes within the pool. Both TCR alpha and TCR beta chains were sequenced from each blood RNA sample. The study tracked peripheral blood TCR repertoire changes in vivo during primary and secondary sensitization to the hapten diphenylcyclopropenone (DPC) in alopecia patients.

The CDR1 and CDR2 encoded by the germline V gene (reference sequence) are DFQATT and SNEGSKA. The CDR3, from cysteine to phenylalanine, totals 13 residues. The sequence is cut down to CDR3 DNA, 39 bases in frame from base 1. At the junction V is shortened by 5 bases and J by 0 bases, with 5 bases in between. General conclusions and limits of the study: DPC sensitization did not change how many TCRs were above 1 in 1000 frequency, and no evidence was found of alterations in global repertoire structure. Repeated subsampling changed both the strength of the expansion versus patch-test correlation and the threshold at which that correlation became significant.

The library was made by 5' RACE. The sample was run on an Illumina MiSeq. During library preparation, unique molecular identifiers were attached to individual cDNA molecules so that TCRs could be counted quantitatively and reproducibly. The authors' pipeline ran thus. The median number of TCRs per sample was around 100,000, ranging from about 20,000 to 750,000. The Decombinator software suite was used to annotate the V, J and CDR3 of the TCR reads. For the PS versus PT1 abundance plots, all samples were subsampled to the same number of TCRs (28,000). Expanded TCRs were defined as absent before sensitization and observed at least eight times at the 2-week time point. TCRdb reprocessing: public reads trimmed at Q25 with fastp, clones called with MiXCR, in-frame beta chains kept. Every distinct CDR3 protein forms one entry, paired with its most common genes and DNA. In this record, the V and J calls reflect TCRdb's handling and not the investigators' own analysis. The sample has more than 60,000 distinct CDR3 sequences on record, 15% of them singletons. The ten largest clones capture nearly 7% of the sample.

This clonotype came up many times. Which antigen it targets is not known. Within one base of it there is no much larger clone, and no base qualities were kept. Unfractionated whole blood was collected in Tempus Blood RNA tubes, and total RNA was extracted from that blood. A handful of healthy volunteers were used as TCR sequencing controls and were bled at day 0, 2 weeks and 6 weeks. The receptor comes from a female donor in good health. The V and J genes are TRBV20-1 and TRBJ1-6, with the identity of the D gene unclear. The CDR3 in this case is CSAPDSYNSPLHF. The DNA is as follows: TGCAGTGCTCCCGACTCCTATAATTCACCCCTCCACTTT.